The entry below describes one T cell receptor beta chain. The data belong to a study of blood T cell repertoires in COVID-19. Turning to the study itself: From T cells, B-cell-depleted T cells, or PBMCs came the material, which was cDNA or gDNA.

Sequenced by immunoSEQ multiplex PCR; TCRdb stores in-frame clones only, minus some. The table has around 200,000 clones, around 84% seen once. Sequencing was carried out using peripheral blood. The sequence was obtained from an elderly man with acute or convalescent COVID-19.

Here the CDR3 DNA reads TGTGCCAGCAGTTTGGGGGCTAGCGGGACCTCCTACGAGCAGTACTTC. Translating gives CASSLGASGTSYEQYF. The chain is built from TRBV28 and TRBJ2-7; 9 nucleotides agree with TRBD2. The CDR3 sequence is 16 residues long. Germline loops: CDR1 MDHEN, CDR2 SYDVKM. V lost 3 bases, J lost 0 bases, and 6 bases stayed unmatched.